A selection of T cell receptor beta chains follows, all from one sample in a study of blood T cell repertoires in COVID-19. Profiling relied on immunoSEQ multiplex PCR, and the TCRdb table lists in-frame clones only, not all of them. The table has over 45,000 clones, about four fifths seen once; the top ten hold around 7%. What was sequenced was peripheral blood. The receptors shown here come from a man in his forties with acute or convalescent COVID-19. CDR3s include the opening cysteine and the closing phenylalanine or tryptophan. A D gene is named only where the DNA matches it firmly. A clone size is listed for some rows: how often the clone was seen (once, few, many), or a class if it is expanded.

v_gene	j_gene	d_gene	abundance	CDR3aa	CDR3nt
TRBV6-4	TRBJ2-1	TRBD2	-	CASSAGTSSDEQFF	TGTGCCAGCAGTGCCGGGACTAGCTCCGATGAGCAGTTCTTC
TRBV28	TRBJ1-5	-	-	CASRLQGYSNQPQHF	TGTGCCAGCAGGCTACAGGGATATAGCAATCAGCCCCAGCATTTT
TRBV7-8	TRBJ2-7	-	-	CASSLGGSPYEQYF	TGTGCCAGCAGCTTAGGAGGCAGCCCCTACGAGCAGTACTTC
TRBV5-1	TRBJ2-3	-	-	CASSSSGADTQYF	TGCGCCAGCAGCTCCTCGGGGGCAGATACGCAGTATTTT
TRBV19	TRBJ1-3	-	-	CATLVQGSPGNTIYF	TGTGCCACCCTGGTTCAGGGGTCCCCTGGAAACACCATATATTTT
TRBV5-1	TRBJ1-1	-	-	CASSLSVGNTEAFF	TGCGCCAGCAGCTTGTCGGTCGGGAACACTGAAGCTTTCTTT
TRBV3-1/TRBV3-2	TRBJ1-6	-	few	CASSLMAGPLHF	TGTGCCAGCAGCCTAATGGCAGGGCCCCTCCACTTT
TRBV14	TRBJ1-2	-	few	CASSQADNPPPEAGYTF	TGTGCCAGCAGCCAAGCGGATAACCCACCCCCGGAGGCTGGCTACACCTTC
TRBV6-5	TRBJ2-7	TRBD1	-	CATTRLQGYYEQYF	TGTGCCACCACGCGCCTACAGGGGTATTACGAGCAGTACTTC
TRBV11-3	TRBJ1-1	-	-	CASSSEASGKAFF	TGTGCCAGCAGCTCCGAAGCCTCGGGGAAAGCTTTCTTT
TRBV19	TRBJ1-6	TRBD1	-	CASSRVGQGGSPLHF	TGTGCCAGTAGTCGAGTGGGACAGGGGGGATCACCCCTCCACTTT
TRBV9	TRBJ2-1	-	-	CASSPLGGSYNEQFF	TGTGCCAGCAGTCCACTAGGGGGCTCCTACAATGAGCAGTTCTTC
TRBV10-1	TRBJ2-7	-	-	CASSEPGYEQYF	TGCGCCAGCAGTGAACCGGGGTACGAGCAGTACTTC
TRBV9	TRBJ2-3	-	once	CASSVVQGIDTQYF	TGTGCCAGCAGCGTAGTCCAGGGGATAGATACGCAGTATTTT
TRBV24-1	TRBJ2-5	TRBD2	-	CATSDPHARGGGGTQYF	TGTGCCACCAGTGATCCCCATGCCCGGGGGGGCGGAGGGACCCAGTACTTC
TRBV5-1	TRBJ2-5	TRBD2	-	CASSLGLAGLGETQYF	TGCGCCAGCAGCTTGGGACTAGCCGGATTGGGGGAGACCCAGTACTTC
TRBV28	TRBJ1-6	TRBD1	few	CASTPGQGSNSPLHF	TGTGCCAGCACTCCGGGACAGGGGAGTAATTCACCCCTCCACTTT
TRBV5-6	TRBJ2-1	-	-	CASSLIGGRSYNEQFF	TGTGCCAGCAGCTTGATCGGCGGGCGCTCCTACAATGAGCAGTTCTTC
TRBV5-4	TRBJ1-4	TRBD1	-	CASSSQGLGEKLFF	TGTGCCAGCAGCTCACAGGGGCTTGGTGAAAAACTGTTTTTT
TRBV29-1	TRBJ2-3	TRBD1	-	CSANTGGQKTDTQYF	TGCAGCGCAAATACAGGGGGCCAAAAGACAGATACGCAGTATTTT
TRBV19	TRBJ1-5	-	-	CASSIGGLMGNQPQHF	TGTGCCAGTAGTATTGGAGGTTTAATGGGCAATCAGCCCCAGCATTTT
TRBV2	TRBJ1-6	-	few	CASRQTASSYNSPLHF	TGTGCCAGCAGGCAGACGGCTAGCTCCTATAATTCACCCCTCCACTTT
TRBV5-1	TRBJ2-3	TRBD1	-	CASNPGQYTTDTQYF	TGCGCCTCCAACCCGGGACAGTATACCACAGATACGCAGTATTTT
TRBV7-9	TRBJ1-2	-	-	CASSKASGGYGYTF	TGTGCCAGCAGCAAAGCCTCGGGGGGGTATGGCTACACCTTC
TRBV27	TRBJ2-3	TRBD2	-	CASSLGRAGGPNTQYF	TGTGCCAGCAGTTTAGGCCGAGCGGGGGGGCCGAATACGCAGTATTTT
TRBV5-8	TRBJ1-2	TRBD1	-	CASSRQGAYGYTF	TGTGCCAGTTCCAGACAGGGGGCCTATGGCTACACCTTC
TRBV7-9	TRBJ2-6	-	-	CASSQERGSGANVLTF	TGTGCCAGCAGCCAAGAAAGGGGGTCTGGGGCCAACGTCCTGACTTTC
TRBV2	TRBJ2-1	TRBD2	-	CASKRGAGTSAYNEQFF	TGTGCCAGCAAGAGGGGGGCCGGGACTAGCGCCTACAATGAGCAGTTCTTC
TRBV28	TRBJ2-7	-	medium-sized	CASSPGHSSYEQYF	TGTGCCAGCAGCCCGGGTCATAGCTCCTACGAGCAGTACTTC
TRBV7-9	TRBJ1-4	-	-	CASSPQSTNEKLFF	TGTGCCAGCAGCCCACAGTCAACTAATGAAAAACTGTTTTTT
TRBV7-8	TRBJ2-7	-	-	CASSHDTLYEQYF	TGTGCCAGCAGCCATGATACATTATACGAGCAGTACTTC
TRBV24-1	TRBJ1-5	TRBD1	-	CATSDVGQGIQPQHF	TGTGCCACCAGTGATGTTGGACAGGGTATTCAGCCCCAGCATTTT
TRBV19	TRBJ2-3	TRBD2	-	CASTRGGTDTQYF	TGTGCCAGTACCCGGGGGGGCACAGATACGCAGTATTTT
TRBV15	TRBJ2-6	-	-	CATSRDLSGANVLTF	TGTGCCACCAGCAGAGATCTCTCTGGGGCCAACGTCCTGACTTTC
TRBV7-8	TRBJ2-7	-	-	CASSLSYEQYF	TGTGCCAGCAGTCTATCCTACGAGCAGTACTTC
TRBV5-4	TRBJ1-3	-	-	CASSQQVSGNTIYF	TGTGCCAGCAGCCAACAGGTCTCTGGAAACACCATATATTTT
TRBV15	TRBJ2-1	-	-	CATSSGASGQFF	TGTGCCACCAGCAGTGGGGCGTCGGGGCAGTTCTTC
TRBV2	TRBJ1-1	TRBD1	-	CASSGTGGLTEAFF	TGTGCCAGCAGTGGGACAGGGGGCCTCACTGAAGCTTTCTTT
TRBV5-1	TRBJ2-2	-	-	CASSSDTGELFF	TGCGCCAGCAGTTCGGACACCGGGGAGCTGTTTTTT
TRBV6-5	TRBJ2-7	-	-	CASSYSTGRGEQYF	TGTGCCAGCAGTTACTCTACCGGGAGAGGCGAGCAGTACTTC
TRBV2	TRBJ2-2	TRBD2	-	CASNERGGANTGELFF	TGTGCCAGCAACGAACGCGGGGGGGCGAACACCGGGGAGCTGTTTTTT
TRBV6-6	TRBJ1-1	-	-	CASRTGELSTEAFF	TGTGCCAGCAGAACTGGGGAGTTGTCCACTGAAGCTTTCTTT
TRBV10-1	TRBJ1-2	-	-	CASSESSGRGYTF	TGCGCCAGCAGTGAGTCGTCGGGGAGGGGCTACACCTTC
TRBV24-1	TRBJ2-2	-	-	CATSEPGTFANTGELFF	TGTGCCACCAGTGAACCCGGGACTTTCGCGAACACCGGGGAGCTGTTTTTT
TRBV4-2	TRBJ2-4	-	few	CASSQHGSIQYF	TGTGCCAGCAGCCAACATGGGAGCATTCAGTACTTC
TRBV2	TRBJ2-1	TRBD2	once	CASVLGLAGGNEQFF	TGTGCCAGCGTACTTGGACTAGCGGGGGGCAATGAGCAGTTCTTC
TRBV19	TRBJ2-1	-	few	CASSIGRNEQFF	TGTGCCAGTAGTATAGGGAGGAATGAGCAGTTCTTC
TRBV5-1	TRBJ1-1	-	-	CASSSNIQPTREAFF	TGCGCCAGCAGCTCCAATATACAGCCTACCCGTGAAGCTTTCTTT
TRBV27	TRBJ2-3	TRBD2	-	CASGRGVETDTQYF	TGTGCCAGCGGTCGGGGGGTTGAGACAGATACGCAGTATTTT
TRBV6-4	TRBJ2-2	TRBD1	-	CASSSTGGEATGELFF	TGTGCCAGCAGTTCGACAGGGGGCGAAGCCACCGGGGAGCTGTTTTTT
TRBV18	TRBJ2-7	TRBD2	once	CASSQTSGGAYEQYF	TGTGCCAGCTCGCAGACTAGCGGGGGGGCCTACGAGCAGTACTTC
TRBV9	TRBJ2-7	-	-	CASSGEGGTRGDEQYF	TGTGCCAGCAGCGGAGAGGGCGGGACCCGTGGCGACGAGCAGTACTTC
TRBV11-2	TRBJ2-7	TRBD1	-	CASSLVGTGDYEQYF	TGTGCCAGCAGCTTAGTGGGGACAGGGGACTACGAGCAGTACTTC